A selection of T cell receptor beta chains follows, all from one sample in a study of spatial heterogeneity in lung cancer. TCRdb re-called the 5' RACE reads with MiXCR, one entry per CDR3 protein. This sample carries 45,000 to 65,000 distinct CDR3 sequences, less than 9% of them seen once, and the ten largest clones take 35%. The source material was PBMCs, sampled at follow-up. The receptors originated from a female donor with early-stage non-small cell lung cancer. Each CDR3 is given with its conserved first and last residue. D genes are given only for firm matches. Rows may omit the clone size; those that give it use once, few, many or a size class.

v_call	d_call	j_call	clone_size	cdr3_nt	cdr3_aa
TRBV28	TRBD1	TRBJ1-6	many	TGTGCCAGCAGAACCTCCGGACAGGGGGCGAATTCACCCCTCCACTTT	CASRTSGQGANSPLHF
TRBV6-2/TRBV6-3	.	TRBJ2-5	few	TGTGCCAGCAGCCTTGACAGGCGTCCCCAGTACTTC	CASSLDRRPQYF
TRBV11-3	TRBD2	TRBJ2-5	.	TGTGCCAGCAGCATGTTAGGGACTAGGAAGGGAGAGACCCAGTACTTC	CASSMLGTRKGETQYF
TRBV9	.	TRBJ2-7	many	TGTGCCAGCAGCGTCCAAAGTGAGGGCTACGAGCAGTACTTC	CASSVQSEGYEQYF
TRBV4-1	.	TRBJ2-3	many	TGCGCCAGCAGCCAAAGAGGATCAGGCACAGATACGCAGTATTTT	CASSQRGSGTDTQYF
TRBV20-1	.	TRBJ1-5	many	TGCAGTGCTAGGGGGGATGGTGATCAGCCCCAGCATTTT	CSARGDGDQPQHF
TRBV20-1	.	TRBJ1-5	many	TGCAGTGCTAGAGATCTCTCACGGGGTACCGATCAGCCCCAGCATTTT	CSARDLSRGTDQPQHF
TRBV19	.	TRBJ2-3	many	TGTGCCAGTACCCCCACGCGCAACACAGATACGCAGTATTTT	CASTPTRNTDTQYF
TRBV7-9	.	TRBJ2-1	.	TGTGCCAGCAGCCCAGGGCCTTCCTACAATGAGCAGTTCTTC	CASSPGPSYNEQFF
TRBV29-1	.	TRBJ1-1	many	TGCAGCGTTTACCCGGGGCGGGGCGAGGGCGCTTTCTTT	CSVYPGRGEGAFF
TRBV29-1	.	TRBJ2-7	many	TGCAGCGTTGAAGATCAAGTCTACGAGCAGTACTTC	CSVEDQVYEQYF
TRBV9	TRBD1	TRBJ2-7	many	TGTGCCAGCAGCGTCGGACAGGGGGTCTACGAGCAGTACTTC	CASSVGQGVYEQYF
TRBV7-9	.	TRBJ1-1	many	TGTGCCAGCAGCTTAGCGGCTGAAGCTTTCTTT	CASSLAAEAFF
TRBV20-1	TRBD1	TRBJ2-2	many	TGCAGTGCCAATTCCGGGACAGGGCCCGCCGGGGAGCTGTTTTTT	CSANSGTGPAGELFF
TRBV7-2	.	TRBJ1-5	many	TGTGCCAGCAGGAAGGGGGTCAATCAGCCCCAGCATTTT	CASRKGVNQPQHF
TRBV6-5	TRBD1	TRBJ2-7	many	TGTGCCAGCAGTTACTCCTTGGGACAGGGGGCCTACGAGCAGTACTTC	CASSYSLGQGAYEQYF
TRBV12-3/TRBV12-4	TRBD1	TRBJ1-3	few	TGTGCCAGCAGACCGGGACAGACTGGAAACACCATATATTTT	CASRPGQTGNTIYF
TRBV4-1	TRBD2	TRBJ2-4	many	TGCGCCAGCAGCCAAACCGGGACAGGGGGACTAGCGGGGCGTTCCAAAAACATTCAGTACTTC	CASSQTGTGGLAGRSKNIQYF
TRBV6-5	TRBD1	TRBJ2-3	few	TGTGCCAGCAGCGTGACCCGCGACAGGGGGCGGGATACGCAGTATTTT	CASSVTRDRGRDTQYF
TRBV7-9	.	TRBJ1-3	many	TGTGCCAGCAGCTTAGGTACAGGGATGGGAAACACCATATATTTT	CASSLGTGMGNTIYF
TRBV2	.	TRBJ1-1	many	TGTGCCAGCAGTGAAACCCGAACAGCAAACACTGAAGCTTTCTTT	CASSETRTANTEAFF
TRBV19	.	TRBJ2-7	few	TGTGCCAGTAGCAGGACAGTATCCTCCTACGAGCAGTACTTC	CASSRTVSSYEQYF
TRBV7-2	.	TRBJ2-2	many	TGTGCCAGCAGCTTCAGGAACACCGGGGAGCTGTTTTTT	CASSFRNTGELFF
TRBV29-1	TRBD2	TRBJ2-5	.	TGCAGCGCAACTAGCGGGGGTAAAAAGACCCAGTACTTC	CSATSGGKKTQYF
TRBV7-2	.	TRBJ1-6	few	TGTGCCAGCAGTTTCTGGGGACAAAATAATTCACCCCTCCACTTT	CASSFWGQNNSPLHF
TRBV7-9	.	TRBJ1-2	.	TGTGCCAGCAGCGCGACCAACTATGGCTACACCTTC	CASSATNYGYTF
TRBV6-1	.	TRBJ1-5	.	TGTGCCAGCAGTGAAGGTTATAGCAATCAGCCCCAGCATTTT	CASSEGYSNQPQHF
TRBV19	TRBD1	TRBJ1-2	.	TGTGCCACCTCGACAGGGATCCTGAGTGGCTACACCTTC	CATSTGILSGYTF
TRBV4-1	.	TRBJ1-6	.	TGCGCCAGCAGCCAAGGAGTTAGGGACCGCTATAATTCACCCCTCCACTTT	CASSQGVRDRYNSPLHF
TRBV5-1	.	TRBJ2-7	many	TGCGCCAGCAGCTTTCGGGGGCAGGAGCAGTACTTC	CASSFRGQEQYF
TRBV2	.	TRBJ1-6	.	TGTGCCATCTTCCCGGGACGGAGCATAAGCTCCTATAATTCACCCCTCCACTTT	CAIFPGRSISSYNSPLHF